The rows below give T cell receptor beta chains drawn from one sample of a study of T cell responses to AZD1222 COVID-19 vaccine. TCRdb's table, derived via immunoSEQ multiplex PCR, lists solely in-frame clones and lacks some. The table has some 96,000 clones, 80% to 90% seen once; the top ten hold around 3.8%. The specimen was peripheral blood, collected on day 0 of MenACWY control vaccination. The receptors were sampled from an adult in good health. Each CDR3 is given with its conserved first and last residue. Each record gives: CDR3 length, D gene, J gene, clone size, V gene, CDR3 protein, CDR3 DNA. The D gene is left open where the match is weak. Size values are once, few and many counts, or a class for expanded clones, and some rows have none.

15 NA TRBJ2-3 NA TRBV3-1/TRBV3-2 CASSLSKRPTDTQYF TGTGCCAGCAGCCTGAGCAAGCGGCCCACAGATACGCAGTATTTT
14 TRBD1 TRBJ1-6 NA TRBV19 CASSPPGQGAPLHF TGTGCCAGTAGTCCCCCGGGACAGGGCGCACCCCTCCACTTT
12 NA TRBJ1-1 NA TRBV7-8 CASSLNPEEAFF TGTGCCAGCAGCTTAAACCCAGAGGAAGCTTTCTTT
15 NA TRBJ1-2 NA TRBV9 CASSVESIAVYGYTF TGTGCCAGCAGCGTAGAGTCTATTGCGGTCTATGGCTACACCTTC
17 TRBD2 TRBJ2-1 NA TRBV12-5 CASGLVQGFGGVFEQFF TGTGCTAGTGGTTTGGTGCAGGGTTTCGGGGGGGTTTTTGAGCAGTTCTTC
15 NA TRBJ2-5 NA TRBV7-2 CASSVVWGAQETQYF TGTGCCAGCAGCGTTGTATGGGGGGCTCAAGAGACCCAGTACTTC
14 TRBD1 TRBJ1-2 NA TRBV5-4 CASRAGTGVSGYTF TGTGCCAGCAGGGCCGGGACAGGGGTTTCTGGCTACACCTTC
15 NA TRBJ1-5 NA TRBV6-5 CASSYSLGGDQPQHF TGTGCCAGCAGTTACTCGTTGGGGGGGGATCAGCCCCAGCATTTT
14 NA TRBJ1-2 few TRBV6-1 CASSETLINYGYTF TGTGCCAGCAGTGAAACTTTAATAAACTATGGCTACACCTTC
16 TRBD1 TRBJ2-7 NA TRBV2 CASSDTPGTGNSEQYF TGTGCCAGCAGTGATACCCCCGGGACAGGAAATAGCGAGCAGTACTTC
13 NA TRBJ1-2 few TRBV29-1 CSCEGGLSYGYTF TGCAGCTGCGAGGGGGGGCTTAGCTATGGCTACACCTTC
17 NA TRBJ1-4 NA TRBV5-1 CASSPASLVGGEEKLFF TGCGCCAGCAGCCCAGCATCACTCGTCGGAGGGGAGGAAAAACTGTTTTTT
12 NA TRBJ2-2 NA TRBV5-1 CASSILAGELFF TGCGCCAGCAGCATCCTAGCCGGGGAGCTGTTTTTT
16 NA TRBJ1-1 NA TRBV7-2 CASSLVGFRAGTEAFF TGTGCCAGCAGCTTAGTGGGTTTCAGGGCGGGGACTGAAGCTTTCTTT
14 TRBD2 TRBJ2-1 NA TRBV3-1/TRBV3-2 CASSQLAGANEQFF TGTGCCAGCAGCCAATTAGCGGGGGCCAATGAGCAGTTCTTC
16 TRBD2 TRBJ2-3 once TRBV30 CAWIDGLAGATDTQYF TGTGCCTGGATCGACGGGTTAGCGGGAGCAACAGATACGCAGTATTTT
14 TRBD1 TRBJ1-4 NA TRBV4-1 CASSQGGGSEKLFF TGCGCCAGCAGCCAAGGAGGGGGCAGTGAAAAACTGTTTTTT
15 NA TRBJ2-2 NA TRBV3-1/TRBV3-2 CASSPSPSEGRELFF TGTGCCAGCAGCCCGTCCCCGTCCGAGGGGAGGGAGCTGTTTTTT
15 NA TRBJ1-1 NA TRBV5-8 CASSLIGRRSTEAFF TGTGCCAGCAGCTTGATAGGCAGGAGATCCACTGAAGCTTTCTTT
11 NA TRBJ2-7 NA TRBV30 CAWSGRYEQYF TGTGCCTGGAGTGGTAGATACGAGCAGTACTTC
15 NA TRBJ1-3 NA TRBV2 CASSERGPARNTIYF TGTGCCAGCAGTGAGAGAGGGCCAGCTCGAAACACCATATATTTT
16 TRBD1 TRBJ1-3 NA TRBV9 CASSGYRTGSGNTIYF TGTGCCAGCAGCGGTTATCGGACAGGGTCTGGAAACACCATATATTTT
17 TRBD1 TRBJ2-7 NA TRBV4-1 CASSRARQTGDPYEQYF TGCGCCAGCAGCCGAGCCAGACAAACAGGGGACCCCTACGAGCAGTACTTC
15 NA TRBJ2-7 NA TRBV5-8 CASSYLRGADSEQYF TGTGCCAGCAGCTACCTGCGTGGGGCGGACTCCGAGCAGTACTTC
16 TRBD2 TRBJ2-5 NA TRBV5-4 CASSFGNSGTGETQYF TGTGCCAGCAGCTTCGGAAACAGCGGGACGGGGGAGACCCAGTACTTC
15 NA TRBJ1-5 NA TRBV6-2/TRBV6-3 CASSSLLGGGRPQHF TGTGCCAGCAGTTCCCTTCTCGGCGGGGGTAGGCCCCAGCATTTT
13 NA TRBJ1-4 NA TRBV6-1 CASSEAREEKLFF TGTGCCAGCAGTGAAGCGCGGGAGGAAAAACTGTTTTTT